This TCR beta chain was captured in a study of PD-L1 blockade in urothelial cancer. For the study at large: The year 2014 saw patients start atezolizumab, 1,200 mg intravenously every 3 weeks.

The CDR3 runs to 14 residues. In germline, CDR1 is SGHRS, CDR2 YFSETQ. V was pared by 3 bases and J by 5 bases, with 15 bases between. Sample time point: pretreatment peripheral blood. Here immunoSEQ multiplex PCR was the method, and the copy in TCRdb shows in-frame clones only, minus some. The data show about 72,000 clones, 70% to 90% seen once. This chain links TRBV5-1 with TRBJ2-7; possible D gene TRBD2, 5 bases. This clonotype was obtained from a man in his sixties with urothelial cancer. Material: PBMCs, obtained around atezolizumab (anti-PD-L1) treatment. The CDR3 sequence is CASSSEATLNEQYF. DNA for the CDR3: TGCGCCAGCAGCTCGGAGGCTACCTTGAACGAGCAGTACTTC. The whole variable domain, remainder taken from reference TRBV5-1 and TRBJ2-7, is KAGVTQTPRYLIKTRGQQVTLSCSPISGHRSVSWYQQTPGQGLQFLFEYFSETQRNKGNFPGRFSGRQFSNSRSEMNVSTLELGDSALYLCASSSEATLNEQYFGPGTRLTVT.